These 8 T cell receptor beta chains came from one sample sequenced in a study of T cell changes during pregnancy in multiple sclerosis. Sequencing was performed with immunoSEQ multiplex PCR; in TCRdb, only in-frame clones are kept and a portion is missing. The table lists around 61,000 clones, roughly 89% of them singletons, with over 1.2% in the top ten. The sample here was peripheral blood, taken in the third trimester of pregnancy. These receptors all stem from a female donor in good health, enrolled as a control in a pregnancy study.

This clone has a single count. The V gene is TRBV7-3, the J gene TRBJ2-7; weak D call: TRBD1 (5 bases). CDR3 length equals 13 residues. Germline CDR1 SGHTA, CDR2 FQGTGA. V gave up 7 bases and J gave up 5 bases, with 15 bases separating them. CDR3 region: CASNELGVHEQYF. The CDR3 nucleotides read TGTGCCAGCAATGAGCTAGGGGTCCACGAGCAGTACTTC.

The chain's CDR3 is CASRMAGEQDTQYF. In DNA form, the CDR3 reads TGTGCCAGCAGAATGGCGGGGGAGCAAGATACGCAGTATTTT. The chain carries TRBV5-6 and TRBJ2-3; 7 bases are shared with TRBD2. The junction had 8 bases not matched to a gene; V was cut back by 5 bases and J by 5 bases. The CDR3 loop spans 14 amino acids. In germline, CDR1 is SGHDT, CDR2 YYEEEE.

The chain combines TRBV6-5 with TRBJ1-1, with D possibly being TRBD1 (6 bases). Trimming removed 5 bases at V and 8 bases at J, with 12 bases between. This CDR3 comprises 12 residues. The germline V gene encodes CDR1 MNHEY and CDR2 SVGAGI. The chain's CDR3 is CASSPGGVEAFF. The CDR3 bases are TGTGCCAGCAGTCCGGGGGGCGTAGAAGCTTTCTTT.

The chain's CDR3 is CASSPPGSSGNTIYF. CDR3 nucleotide sequence: TGTGCCAGCAGCCCACCGGGATCCTCTGGAAACACCATATATTTT. The chain joins TRBV7-9 to TRBJ1-3; D is unresolved. Germline CDR1 and CDR2: SEHNR and FQNEAQ (reference sequence). Trimming took off 5 bases at V and 0 bases at J, with 11 bases between the two ends. There are 15 residues in the CDR3.

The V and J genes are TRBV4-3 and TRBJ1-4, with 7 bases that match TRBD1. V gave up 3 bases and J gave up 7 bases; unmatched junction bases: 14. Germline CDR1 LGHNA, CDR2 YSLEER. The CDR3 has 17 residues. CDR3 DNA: TGCGCCAGCAGCCACGATAAAGGGGGCCAAATGTTTGAAAAACTGTTTTTT. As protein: CASSHDKGGQMFEKLFF.

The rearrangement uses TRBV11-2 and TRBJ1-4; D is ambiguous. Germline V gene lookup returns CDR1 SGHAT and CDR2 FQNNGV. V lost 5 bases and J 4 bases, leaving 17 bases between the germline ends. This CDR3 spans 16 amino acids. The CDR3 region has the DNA TGTGCCAGCAGCCCCCCCCTGTCGGGGTATAATGAAAAACTGTTTTTT. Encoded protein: CASSPPLSGYNEKLFF.

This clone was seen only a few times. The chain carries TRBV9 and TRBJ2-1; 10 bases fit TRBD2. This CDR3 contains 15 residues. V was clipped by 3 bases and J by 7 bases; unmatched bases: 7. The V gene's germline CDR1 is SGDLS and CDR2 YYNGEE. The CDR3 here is CASSDGLAAWNEQFF. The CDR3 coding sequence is TGTGCCAGCAGCGACGGACTAGCGGCTTGGAATGAGCAGTTCTTC.

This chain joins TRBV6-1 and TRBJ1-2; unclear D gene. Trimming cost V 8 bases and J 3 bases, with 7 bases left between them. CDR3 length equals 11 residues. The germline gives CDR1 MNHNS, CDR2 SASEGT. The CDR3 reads CASVQDYGYTF. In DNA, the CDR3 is TGTGCCAGCGTTCAGGACTATGGCTACACCTTC.